The entry that follows covers one TCR beta chain sequence. Its cognate antigen is unknown. This CDR3 comprises 16 residues. Trimming took 10 bases from V and 5 from J; bases not matched to a gene: 15. Germline assignment: CDR1 SGHTA and CDR2 FQGNSA. This specimen comes from a study of T cell repertoires in cytomegalovirus infection. For the study at large: Public TCR beta signatures provided an indication of both CMV infection and a matching HLA type.

Study-level points and caveats: In two of eight donors, the top clonotype was HLA-C-restricted CMV-specific.

Using its own MiXCR run on the reads, TCRdb lists one record per CDR3 protein. The sample includes about a million distinct CDR3 sequences, 25% to 40% of them seen just once. This specimen was cultured CD8+ T cells from PBMCs, taken from culture after CMV antigen stimulation. V is TRBV7-2 and J is TRBJ2-1; 9 bases are a match to TRBD1. The clonotype was recovered from a human donor in good health (CMV status not recorded). Some clones in this sample may be carry-over from other donors' samples. The CDR3, as DNA: TGTGCCAACAGGCCTGCCGGGACAGGGAAAGACAATGAGCAGTTCTTC. This sequence encodes CANRPAGTGKDNEQFF. The variable domain in full, completed from reference TRBV7-2 and TRBJ2-1, reads GAGVSQSPSNKVTEKGKDVELRCDPISGHTALYWYRQSLGQGLEFLIYFQGNSAPDKSGLPSDRFSAERTGGSVSTLTIQRTQQEDSAVYLCANRPAGTGKDNEQFFGPGTRLTVL.